A selection of T cell receptor beta chains follows, all from one sample in a study of blood T cell repertoires in COVID-19. This table comes from immunoSEQ multiplex PCR, and its TCRdb copy is limited to in-frame clones, with some not included. The repertoire holds about 190,000 clones, around 86% seen once, with approximately 25% in the top ten. Input material: PBMCs or T cells enriched from blood (not recorded which). The receptors shown here come from a middle-aged woman in a cohort exposed to, infected with or recovered from COVID-19 (not recorded which). The CDR3 runs from the conserved cysteine through the conserved F or W. Fields, in order: J gene, D gene, CDR3 length, clone size, V gene, CDR3 protein, CDR3 DNA. A D gene is named only where the DNA matches it firmly. Part of the rows lack a size; the others show once, few, many or a class for expanded clones.

>TRBJ2-3|TRBD1|15|NA|TRBV9
CASSVEGGQVDTQYF
TGTGCCAGCAGCGTAGAAGGGGGCCAGGTAGATACGCAGTATTTT
>TRBJ2-7|TRBD2|16|NA|TRBV7-9
CASSLVAGGDSGEQYF
TGTGCCAGCAGCTTAGTCGCGGGAGGGGACTCAGGCGAGCAGTACTTC
>TRBJ1-1|TRBD1|15|NA|TRBV14
CASSQTGQGITEAFF
TGTGCCAGCAGCCAAACCGGACAGGGAATCACTGAAGCTTTCTTT
>TRBJ2-3|TRBD2|18|NA|TRBV13
CASSLAGLAGENADTQYF
TGTGCCAGCAGCTTAGCGGGACTAGCGGGAGAGAACGCAGATACGCAGTATTTT
>TRBJ1-2|TRBD1|16|NA|TRBV5-1
CASSPQPGTGVYGYTF
TGCGCCAGCAGCCCTCAACCCGGGACAGGAGTCTATGGCTACACCTTC
>TRBJ2-3|NA|11|once|TRBV11-2
CASSRADTQYF
TGTGCCAGCAGCCGCGCAGATACGCAGTATTTT
>TRBJ2-2|TRBD2|19|NA|TRBV11-2
CASSPWTSGPPRGNGELFF
TGTGCCAGCAGCCCCTGGACTAGCGGGCCCCCTAGGGGGAACGGGGAGCTGTTTTTT
>TRBJ2-5|NA|13|NA|TRBV6-2/TRBV6-3
CASSYGRQETQYF
TGTGCCAGCAGTTACGGGAGACAAGAGACCCAGTACTTC
>TRBJ1-2|NA|14|NA|TRBV28
CASSIRQTSYGYTF
TGTGCCAGCAGCATAAGACAGACTAGCTATGGCTACACCTTC
>TRBJ1-6|TRBD1|16|NA|TRBV19
CASNSYRDSYNSPLHF
TGTGCCAGTAACTCATACCGGGACAGCTATAATTCACCCCTCCACTTT
>TRBJ2-2|TRBD1|15|NA|TRBV5-6
CASSGGQRNTGELFF
TGTGCCAGCAGCGGGGGACAGCGGAACACCGGGGAGCTGTTTTTT
>TRBJ1-2|NA|14|NA|TRBV5-1
CASSLEPGSYGYTF
TGCGCCAGCAGCTTGGAGCCGGGAAGCTATGGCTACACCTTC
>TRBJ1-1|NA|13|NA|TRBV12-3/TRBV12-4
CASSFAGGTEAFF
TGTGCCAGCAGTTTTGCGGGGGGCACTGAAGCTTTCTTT
>TRBJ2-5|NA|15|NA|TRBV19
CASSIVSGAVETQYF
TGTGCCAGTAGTATAGTTTCAGGGGCAGTAGAGACCCAGTACTTC
>TRBJ1-2|NA|13|NA|TRBV6-5
CATPDSPNYGYTF
TGTGCCACCCCGGACAGCCCAAACTATGGCTACACCTTC
>TRBJ2-7|TRBD1|15|once|TRBV5-1
CASSWDRGSGYEQYF
TGCGCCAGCAGCTGGGACAGGGGATCCGGTTACGAGCAGTACTTC
>TRBJ1-5|NA|12|NA|TRBV19
CASSRANQPQHF
TGTGCCAGCAGCAGGGCTAATCAGCCCCAGCATTTT
>TRBJ1-2|NA|15|once|TRBV19
CASSRPHYRANGYTF
TGTGCCAGTAGTCGCCCTCACTACAGGGCCAATGGCTACACCTTC
>TRBJ1-1|NA|12|NA|TRBV5-6
CASSLDRVEAFF
TGTGCCAGCAGCTTGGACAGGGTTGAAGCTTTCTTT
>TRBJ2-2|NA|16|NA|TRBV7-2
CASPGAGGKRTGELFF
TGTGCCTCCCCCGGGGCAGGGGGGAAGCGGACCGGGGAGCTGTTTTTT
>TRBJ1-1|TRBD1|16|NA|TRBV11-3
CASSVGQGAGNTEAFF
TGTGCCAGCAGCGTCGGACAGGGGGCTGGGAACACTGAAGCTTTCTTT
>TRBJ2-2|NA|18|NA|TRBV11-3
CASSQAGGDTGRPGELFF
TGTGCCAGCAGTCAGGCGGGTGGTGATACGGGTCGGCCCGGGGAGCTGTTTTTT
>TRBJ2-2|NA|15|once|TRBV5-1
CASSLDGWNTGELFF
TGCGCCAGCAGCTTGGATGGCTGGAACACCGGGGAGCTGTTTTTT
>TRBJ2-3|NA|16|NA|TRBV5-1
CASSLGGSGGTDTQYF
TGCGCCAGCAGCTTGGGGGGTAGCGGAGGCACAGATACGCAGTATTTT
>TRBJ1-2|TRBD1|15|NA|TRBV7-9
CASSHQDRGNYGYTF
TGTGCCAGCAGCCACCAGGACAGGGGGAACTATGGCTACACCTTC
>TRBJ2-1|TRBD2|18|NA|TRBV7-8
CASSLGPQVSGRKSEQFF
TGTGCCAGCAGCTTAGGGCCCCAGGTCAGCGGGAGAAAAAGTGAGCAGTTCTTC